Below, 14 T cell receptor beta chains from the same sample are listed, as sequenced in a study of shared clonotypes between healthy human individuals. Here immunoSEQ multiplex PCR was the method, and the copy in TCRdb shows in-frame clones only, minus some. The table has about 980,000 clones, 76% seen once. The sample comprised memory CD4+ T cells sorted from blood. Subset indicated: CD45RA-negative fraction. These receptors all stem from a man between 18 and 35 years old in good health.

This clone is medium-sized (0.01 to 0.1%) by share. This chain joins TRBV7-9 and TRBJ1-2; D remains ambiguous. With 5 bases removed from V and 2 bases from J, the gap between germline ends came to 15 bases. Germline CDR1 and CDR2: SEHNR and FQNEAQ (reference sequence). The CDR3 extends over 15 amino acids. The CDR3 DNA is TGTGCCAGCAGCCGCGGGGAGGTGACAAACTATGGCTACACCTTC. It codes for CASSRGEVTNYGYTF.

The rearrangement uses TRBV15 and TRBJ2-5; possible D gene TRBD1, 6 bases. The V gene lost 0 bases and the J gene lost 4 bases, with 12 bases spanning the gap. CDR3 length equals 15 residues. CDR1 LNHNV and CDR2 YYDKDF come from the germline V gene (reference sequence). The CDR3 DNA sequence: TGTGCCACCAGCAGAGATGGGGGCGCGGTAGAGACCCAGTACTTC. Translating gives CATSRDGGAVETQYF.

This clone was picked up a small number of times. The rearrangement joins TRBV5-1 to TRBJ2-2; 9 bases align to TRBD1. The J segment lost 6 bases and the V segment lost 4 bases, leaving 7 bases of the junction unmatched. The germline V gene encodes CDR1 SGHRS and CDR2 YFSETQ. The CDR3 totals 15 residues. This chain's CDR3 is CASSLQGAEAGELFF. CDR3 nucleotide sequence: TGCGCCAGCAGCCTACAGGGGGCTGAGGCCGGGGAGCTGTTTTTT.

The V gene is TRBV19, the J gene TRBJ2-5; 11 bases map to TRBD1. CDR3 length: 14 amino acids. V lost 5 bases, J lost 4 bases, and 3 bases stayed unmatched. The germline V gene has CDR1 LNHDA and CDR2 SQIVND (reference sequence). The chain's CDR3 is CASSSGQGVETQYF. The CDR3 DNA reads TGTGCCAGTAGTTCGGGACAGGGGGTAGAGACCCAGTACTTC.

The chain couples TRBV5-6 to TRBJ1-2; TRBD1 aligns across 7 bases. Trimming removed 4 bases from V and 5 bases from J; junction bases left unmatched: 8. This CDR3 region has 14 residues. Germline assignment: CDR1 SGHDT and CDR2 YYEEEE. The CDR3 reads CASSRGTALYGYTF. CDR3 nucleotides: TGTGCCAGCAGCCGCGGGACAGCTCTTTATGGCTACACCTTC. The variable domain in full, with the rest retrieved from reference TRBV5-6 and TRBJ1-2, is DAGVTQSPTHLIKTRGQQVTLRCSPKSGHDTVSWYQQALGQGPQFIFQYYEEEERQRGNFPDRFSGHQFPNYSSELNVNALLLGDSALYLCASSRGTALYGYTFGSGTRLTVV.

The chain is built from TRBV6-6 and TRBJ1-2, with a possible D match to TRBD1 (5 bases). The germline V and J ends were trimmed by 0 bases and 6 bases, with 14 bases remaining between them. The germline gives CDR1 MNHNY, CDR2 SVGAGI (reference sequence). The CDR3 extends over 15 amino acids. CDR3 DNA sequence: TGTGCCAGCAGTTACTCCGGGACCGCCGTTCATGGCTACACCTTC. Encoded protein: CASSYSGTAVHGYTF.

The chain has TRBV15 and TRBJ1-6; D gene ambiguous. Trimming cost V 0 bases and J 0 bases, with 6 bases left between them. There are 16 residues in the CDR3. Looked up from germline, CDR1 is LNHNV and CDR2 is YYDKDF (reference sequence). The CDR3 DNA follows: TGTGCCACCAGCAGAGATCAGAGCTCCTATAATTCACCCCTCCACTTT. Encoded protein: CATSRDQSSYNSPLHF.

J is TRBJ2-5 and V is TRBV19; 11 bases line up with TRBD2. The DNA matches TRBJ2-7 better at its end, which makes the J call doubtful. Looked up from germline, CDR1 is LNHDA and CDR2 is SQIVND (reference sequence). CDR3 size: 15 residues. The CDR3 loop is CASSPTSGRFYEQYF. CDR3 bases: TGTGCCAGTAGTCCTACTAGCGGGAGATTTTACGAGCAGTACTTC.

This clone was detected once. The chain carries TRBV2 and TRBJ1-1; 8 nucleotides agree with TRBD1. Germline CDR1 reads SNHLY; CDR2 reads FYNNEI. CDR3 length: 15 amino acids. V was clipped by 6 bases and J by 7 bases; unmatched bases: 13. CDR3 amino acids: CASRSSQGVTIEAFF. CDR3 coding DNA: TGTGCCAGCAGGTCCTCACAGGGGGTGACCATTGAAGCTTTCTTT. Full variable domain (rest looked up from reference TRBV2 and TRBJ1-1): EPEVTQTPSHQVTQMGQEVILRCVPISNHLYFYWYRQILGQKVEFLVSFYNNEISEKSEIFDDQFSVERPDGSNFTLKIRSTKLEDSAMYFCASRSSQGVTIEAFFGQGTRLTVV.

V usage is TRBV21-1 and J usage is TRBJ2-7; TRBD2, the table's D call, was not compared with the DNA. TRBV21-1 is recorded as a pseudogene. The CDR3 covers 18 residues. As DNA, the CDR3 is TGTGCCAGCAGCAAATTAGGATTACTAATTTGGAGCTCCTACGAGCAGTACTTC. This codes for CASSKLGLLIWSSYEQYF.

The rearrangement links TRBV6-1 to TRBJ2-7; no firm D call. Looked up from germline, CDR1 is MNHNS and CDR2 is SASEGT. The CDR3 is 14 residues long. The V gene lost 10 bases and the J gene lost 0 bases, with 16 bases spanning the gap. The chain's CDR3 is CATTARHGSYEQYF. The CDR3 bases are TGTGCCACCACGGCGCGTCACGGCTCCTACGAGCAGTACTTC.

V gene TRBV4-1 combines with J gene TRBJ1-2, with D hard to call. The CDR3 loop spans 12 amino acids. V gave up 2 bases and J gave up 7 bases, with 8 bases separating them. Germline values: CDR1 MGHRA, CDR2 YSYEKL. The CDR3 DNA sequence: TGCGCCAGCAGCCAACGAAATTCTGGCTACACCTTC. The encoded protein is CASSQRNSGYTF.

This chain connects TRBV4-1 to TRBJ2-5; D is possibly TRBD1 (6 bases). CDR3 length: 17 residues. Trimming left V 2 bases short and J 3 bases short, with 19 bases between. CDR1 is MGHRA and CDR2 is YSYEKL in the germline V gene. Here the CDR3 DNA reads TGCGCCAGCAGCCAAAAGTACAGAGTACAGGGAAAAGAGACCCAGTACTTC. Protein sequence: CASSQKYRVQGKETQYF.

V gene TRBV10-3 combines with J gene TRBJ2-2; D possibly uses TRBD1 or TRBD2 (5 bases each). V lost 10 bases and J lost 2, with 14 bases in between. CDR3 length equals 14 residues. CDR1 and CDR2 (germline): ENHRY, SYGVKD. In DNA, the CDR3 is TGTGCCACCAGGGACGGAGCAAACACCGGGGAGCTGTTTTTT. It specifies CATRDGANTGELFF.